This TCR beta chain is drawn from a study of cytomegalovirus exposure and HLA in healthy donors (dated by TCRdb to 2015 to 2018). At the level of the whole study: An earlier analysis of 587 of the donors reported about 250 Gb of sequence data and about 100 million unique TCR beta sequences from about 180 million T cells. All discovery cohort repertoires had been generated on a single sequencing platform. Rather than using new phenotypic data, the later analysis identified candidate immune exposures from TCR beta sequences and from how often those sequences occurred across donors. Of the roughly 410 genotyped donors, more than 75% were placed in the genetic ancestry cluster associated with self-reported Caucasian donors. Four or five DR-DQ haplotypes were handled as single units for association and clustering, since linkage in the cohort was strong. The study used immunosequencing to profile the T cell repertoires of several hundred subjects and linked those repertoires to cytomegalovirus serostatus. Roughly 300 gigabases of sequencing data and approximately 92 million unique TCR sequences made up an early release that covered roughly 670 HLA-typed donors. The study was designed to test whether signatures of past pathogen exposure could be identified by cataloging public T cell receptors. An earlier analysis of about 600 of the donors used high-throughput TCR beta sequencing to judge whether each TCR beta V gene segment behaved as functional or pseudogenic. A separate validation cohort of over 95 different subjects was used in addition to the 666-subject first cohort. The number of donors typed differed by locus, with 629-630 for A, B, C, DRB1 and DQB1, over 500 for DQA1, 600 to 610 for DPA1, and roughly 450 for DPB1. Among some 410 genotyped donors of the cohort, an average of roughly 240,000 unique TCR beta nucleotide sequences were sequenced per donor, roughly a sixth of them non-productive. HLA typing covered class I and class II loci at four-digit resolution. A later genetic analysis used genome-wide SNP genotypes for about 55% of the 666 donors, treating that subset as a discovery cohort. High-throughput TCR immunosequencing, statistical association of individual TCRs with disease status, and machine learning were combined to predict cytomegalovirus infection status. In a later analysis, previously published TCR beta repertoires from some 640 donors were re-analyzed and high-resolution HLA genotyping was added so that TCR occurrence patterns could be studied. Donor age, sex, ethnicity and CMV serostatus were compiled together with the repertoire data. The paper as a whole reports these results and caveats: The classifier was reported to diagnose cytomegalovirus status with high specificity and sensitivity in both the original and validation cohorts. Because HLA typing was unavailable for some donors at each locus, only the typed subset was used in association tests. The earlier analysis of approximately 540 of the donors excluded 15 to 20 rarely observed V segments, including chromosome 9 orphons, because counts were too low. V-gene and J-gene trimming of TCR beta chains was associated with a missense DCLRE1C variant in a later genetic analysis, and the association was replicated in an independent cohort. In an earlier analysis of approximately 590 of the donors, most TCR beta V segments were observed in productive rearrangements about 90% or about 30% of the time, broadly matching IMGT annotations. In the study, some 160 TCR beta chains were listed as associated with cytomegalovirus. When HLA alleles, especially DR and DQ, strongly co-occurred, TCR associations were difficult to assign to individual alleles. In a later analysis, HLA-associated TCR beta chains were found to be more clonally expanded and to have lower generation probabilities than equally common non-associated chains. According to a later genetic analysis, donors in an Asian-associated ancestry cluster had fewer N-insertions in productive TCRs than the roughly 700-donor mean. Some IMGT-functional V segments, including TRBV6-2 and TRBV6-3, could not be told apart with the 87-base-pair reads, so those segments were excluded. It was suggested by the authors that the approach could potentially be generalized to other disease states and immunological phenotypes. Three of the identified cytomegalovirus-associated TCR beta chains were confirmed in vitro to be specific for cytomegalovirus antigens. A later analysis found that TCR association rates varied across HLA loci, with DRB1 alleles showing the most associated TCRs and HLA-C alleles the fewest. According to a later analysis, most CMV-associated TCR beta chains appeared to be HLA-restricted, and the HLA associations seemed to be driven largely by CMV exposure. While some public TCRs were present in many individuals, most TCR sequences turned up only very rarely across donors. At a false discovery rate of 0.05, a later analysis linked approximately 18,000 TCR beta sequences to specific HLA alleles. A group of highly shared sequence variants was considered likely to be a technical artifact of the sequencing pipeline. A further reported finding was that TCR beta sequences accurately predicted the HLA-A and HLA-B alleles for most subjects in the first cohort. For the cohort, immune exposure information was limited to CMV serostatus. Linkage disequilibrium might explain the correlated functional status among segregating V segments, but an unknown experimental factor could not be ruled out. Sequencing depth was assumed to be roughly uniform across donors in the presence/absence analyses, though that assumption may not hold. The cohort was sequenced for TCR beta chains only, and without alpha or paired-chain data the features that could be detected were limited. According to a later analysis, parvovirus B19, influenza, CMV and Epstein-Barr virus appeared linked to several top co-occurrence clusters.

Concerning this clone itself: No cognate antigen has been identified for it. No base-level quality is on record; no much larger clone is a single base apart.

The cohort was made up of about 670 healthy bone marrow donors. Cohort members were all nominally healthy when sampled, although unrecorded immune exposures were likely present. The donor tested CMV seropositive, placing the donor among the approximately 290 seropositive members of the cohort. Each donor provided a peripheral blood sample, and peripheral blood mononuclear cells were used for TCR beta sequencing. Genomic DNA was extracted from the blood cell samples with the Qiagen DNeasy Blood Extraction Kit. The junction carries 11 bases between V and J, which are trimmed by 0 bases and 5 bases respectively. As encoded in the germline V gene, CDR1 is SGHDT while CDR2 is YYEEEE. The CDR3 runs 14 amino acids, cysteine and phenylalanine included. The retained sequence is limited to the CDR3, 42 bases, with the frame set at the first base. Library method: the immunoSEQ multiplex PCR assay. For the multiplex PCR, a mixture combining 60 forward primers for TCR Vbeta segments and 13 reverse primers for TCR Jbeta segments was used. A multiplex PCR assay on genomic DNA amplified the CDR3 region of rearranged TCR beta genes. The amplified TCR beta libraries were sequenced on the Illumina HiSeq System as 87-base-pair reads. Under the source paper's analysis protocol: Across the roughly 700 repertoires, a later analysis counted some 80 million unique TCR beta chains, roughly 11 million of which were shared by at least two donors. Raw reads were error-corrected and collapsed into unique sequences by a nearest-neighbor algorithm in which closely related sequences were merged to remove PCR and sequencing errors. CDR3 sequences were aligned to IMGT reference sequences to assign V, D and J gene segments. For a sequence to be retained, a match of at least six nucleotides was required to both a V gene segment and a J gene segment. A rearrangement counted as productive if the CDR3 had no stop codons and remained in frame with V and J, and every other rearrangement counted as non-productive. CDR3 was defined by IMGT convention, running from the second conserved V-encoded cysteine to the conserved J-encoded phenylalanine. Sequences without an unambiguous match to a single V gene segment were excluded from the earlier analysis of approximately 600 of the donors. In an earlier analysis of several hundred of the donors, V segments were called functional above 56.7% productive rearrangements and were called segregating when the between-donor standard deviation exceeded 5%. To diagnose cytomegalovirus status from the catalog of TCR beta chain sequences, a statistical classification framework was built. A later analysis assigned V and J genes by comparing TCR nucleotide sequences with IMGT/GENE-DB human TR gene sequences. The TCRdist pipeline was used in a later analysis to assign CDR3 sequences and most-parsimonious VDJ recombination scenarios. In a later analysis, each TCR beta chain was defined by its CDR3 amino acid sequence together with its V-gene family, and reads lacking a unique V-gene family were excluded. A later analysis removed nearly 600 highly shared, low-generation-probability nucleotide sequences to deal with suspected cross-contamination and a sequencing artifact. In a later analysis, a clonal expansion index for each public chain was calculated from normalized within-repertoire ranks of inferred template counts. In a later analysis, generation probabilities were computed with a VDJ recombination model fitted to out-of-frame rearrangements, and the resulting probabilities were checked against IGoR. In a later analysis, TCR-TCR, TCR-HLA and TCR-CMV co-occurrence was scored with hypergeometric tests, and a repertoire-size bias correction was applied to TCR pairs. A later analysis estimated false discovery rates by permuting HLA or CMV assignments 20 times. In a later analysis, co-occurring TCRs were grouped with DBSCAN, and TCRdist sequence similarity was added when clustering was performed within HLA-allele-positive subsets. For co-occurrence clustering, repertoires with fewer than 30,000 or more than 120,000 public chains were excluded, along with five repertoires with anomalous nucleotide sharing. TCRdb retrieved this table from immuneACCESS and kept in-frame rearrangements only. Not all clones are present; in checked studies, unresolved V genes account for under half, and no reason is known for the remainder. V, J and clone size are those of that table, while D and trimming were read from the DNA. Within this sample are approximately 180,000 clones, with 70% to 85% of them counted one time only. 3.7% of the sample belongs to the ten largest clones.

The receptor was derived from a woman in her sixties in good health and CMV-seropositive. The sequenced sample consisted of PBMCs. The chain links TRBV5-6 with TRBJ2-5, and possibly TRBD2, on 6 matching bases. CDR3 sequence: CASSLGGGVETQYF. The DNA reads TGTGCCAGCAGCTTGGGGGGCGGGGTTGAGACCCAGTACTTC.